The clone carrying this T cell receptor (beta chain) showed up just a few times. No antigen is known for it. Since a much larger clone is just one base distant, this may be a read error. PBMCs were obtained from over 8.5 ml fresh peripheral blood. V lost 0 bases and J lost 4, with 13 bases in between. CDR3 length equals 15 residues. The germline V gene has CDR1 SGHTA and CDR2 FQGNSA. The sample comes from a study of T cells in Graves' hyperthyroidism and ophthalmopathy. Study as a whole: Peripheral blood collection took place at initial diagnosis, before any treatment. Study-wide points: Prediction of ophthalmopathy progression came a median approximately 6.5 months pre-onset. Also found in blood were most expanded thyroid clonotypes above 0.001.

Researchers amplified the TCR beta CDR3 regions from RNA transcripts. The HTBI primer set drove a first-round RT-PCR of the TCR CDR3. Each CDR3 protein is one row after TCRdb ran MiXCR on the multiplex PCR reads. The sample lists about 200,000 distinct CDR3 sequences; roughly 18% were seen once. Sample: blood. The clonotype comes from a man in his forties or fifties with Graves' hyperthyroidism. The chain recombines TRBV7-2 with TRBJ2-7; D could derive from TRBD1 or TRBD2 (6 bases each). CDR3 loop: CASSLAGGQRYEQYF. The DNA of the CDR3 is TGTGCCAGCAGCTTAGCGGGGGGACAACGTTACGAGCAGTACTTC.